What follows are 17 T cell receptor beta chains derived from one specimen sequenced in a study of vaccination and CD4 T cells after COVID-19. No antigens are known for them. The sample's treatment: roughly nine-day PBMC culture with coronavirus spike peptide pools or control peptides (ViraFEST assay). CD4+ T cells that had been cultured provided DNA sequenced with the Oncomine TCR Beta short-read assay. TCRdb fed the PCR reads into MiXCR, producing one record per CDR3 protein. The table lists under 20,000 distinct CDR3 sequences, 54% of them singletons. The specimen was CD4+ T cells from blood, cultured in vitro. The receptors shown here come from a human donor who had recovered from COVID-19.

The gene calls are TRBV2 and TRBJ1-5; TRBD1 is a possible D gene (6 bases). CDR1 and CDR2 (germline): SNHLY, FYNNEI. The germline V and J ends were trimmed by 4 bases and 1 base, with 11 bases remaining between them. The CDR3 runs to 15 residues. Written as DNA, the CDR3 is TGTGCCAGCAGTGTGTCGGGGGCGAGCAATCAGCCCCAGCATTTT. Translated, it gives CASSVSGASNQPQHF. The full variable domain, rest sourced from reference TRBV2 and TRBJ1-5, is EPEVTQTPSHQVTQMGQEVILRCVPISNHLYFYWYRQILGQKVEFLVSFYNNEISEKSEIFDDQFSVERPDGSNFTLKIRSTKLEDSAMYFCASSVSGASNQPQHFGDGTRLSIL.

In DNA form, the CDR3 reads TGTGCCAGCAGTTTATTCGGGGGGCGGGGCACCGGGGAGCTGTTTTTT. It yields the protein CASSLFGGRGTGELFF. The chain carries TRBV27 and TRBJ2-2; perhaps TRBD2 as D (7 bases). Per germline, CDR1 MNHEY and CDR2 SMNVEV (reference sequence). V was clipped by 1 base and J by 4 bases, with 13 bases between them. The CDR3 runs to 16 residues.

V gene TRBV11-1 combines with J gene TRBJ2-7; 13 bases are shared with TRBD2. V dropped 6 bases and J dropped 5; count of bases not matched to a gene: 7. This CDR3 has 15 amino acids. Germline loops: CDR1 SGHAT, CDR2 FQDESV (reference sequence). Written as DNA, the CDR3 is TGTGCCAGCAGAGCGGGACTAGCGGGAACCCACGAGCAGTACTTC. Translating gives CASRAGLAGTHEQYF.

This clonotype has just a few counts. The gene calls are TRBV7-6 and TRBJ1-1, with D possibly being TRBD1 (6 bases). The ends were cut back, 5 bases at V and 2 bases at J, with 12 bases in the middle. The CDR3 runs 14 residues. Germline values: CDR1 SGHVS, CDR2 FNYEAQ. The CDR3 region has the DNA TGTGCCAGCAGCCTAGACAGGAGCAACACTGAAGCTTTCTTT. Its protein is CASSLDRSNTEAFF. Full variable domain (remainder filled in from reference TRBV7-6 and TRBJ1-1): GAGVSQSPRYKVTKRGQDVALRCDPISGHVSLYWYRQALGQGPEFLTYFNYEAQQDKSGLPNDRFSAERPEGSISTLTIQRTEQRDSAMYRCASSLDRSNTEAFFGQGTRLTVV.

CDR3 coding DNA: TGCAGTGCTAGAAACCCAGGGATCAACGAGCAGTACTTC. It specifies CSARNPGINEQYF. The J gene is TRBJ2-5, the V gene TRBV20-1, with D tentatively TRBD1 (5 bases). The tail of the sequence fits TRBJ2-7 better, so the J call may be wrong. CDR3 length equals 13 residues. Germline V gives CDR1 DFQATT, CDR2 SNEGSKA (reference sequence).

The chain uses TRBV30 and TRBJ1-2; TRBD1 aligns across 7 bases. V lost 6 bases, J lost 1 base, and 14 bases stayed unmatched. Germline-derived CDR1 and CDR2 are GTSNPN and SVGIG (reference sequence). The CDR3 loop spans 16 amino acids. The CDR3 nucleotides read TGTGCCTGCCGAGGGGGCAAGTTCGGGTATAACTATGGCTACACCTTC. Its protein is CACRGGKFGYNYGYTF.

The chain recombines TRBV29-1 with TRBJ1-2; 7 nucleotides line up with TRBD1. J gave up 4 bases and V 6 bases, and 11 bases lay outside the gene matches. The CDR3 spans 14 residues. Germline V CDR1 and CDR2: SQVTM, ANQGSEA. In nucleotides, the CDR3 is TGCAGCGTGGGCGGGTCAGGGGGAAGCTATGGCTACACCTTC. Its protein is CSVGGSGGSYGYTF.

The chain combines TRBV6-1 with TRBJ2-5; 7 positions agree with TRBD2. The ends lost 3 bases at V and 5 bases at J; junction bases unmatched: 9. The CDR3 is made up of 15 amino acids. Per germline, CDR1 MNHNS and CDR2 SASEGT. The CDR3 reads CASSEGWEGFETQYF. In DNA form, the CDR3 reads TGTGCCAGCAGTGAGGGGTGGGAGGGGTTCGAGACCCAGTACTTC.

The CDR3 DNA reads TGTGCCAGCAGCTTAGAGGCAGGGATACAAGAGACCCAGTACTTC. As protein: CASSLEAGIQETQYF. The chain couples TRBV7-9 to TRBJ2-5; D might be TRBD1 (5 bases). The V and J ends lost 1 base and 2 bases respectively, with 11 bases between them. Germline CDR1 is SEHNR and CDR2 is FQNEAQ (reference sequence). This CDR3 is 15 amino acids long. Full variable domain (remainder filled in from reference TRBV7-9 and TRBJ2-5): DTGVSQNPRHKITKRGQNVTFRCDPISEHNRLYWYRQTLGQGPEFLTYFQNEAQLEKSRLLSDRFSAERPKGSFSTLEIQRTEQGDSAMYLCASSLEAGIQETQYFGPGTRLLVL.

The chain joins TRBV19 to TRBJ2-5; D is possibly TRBD1 (6 bases). The germline CDR1 and CDR2 sequences are LNHDA and SQIVND (reference sequence). This CDR3 comprises 14 residues. V was trimmed by 3 bases and J by 2 bases, leaving 10 bases between them. The chain's CDR3 is CASSIRTAQETQYF. The CDR3 coding sequence is TGTGCCAGTAGTATTCGGACAGCGCAAGAGACCCAGTACTTC. Full variable domain (remainder filled in from reference TRBV19 and TRBJ2-5): DGGITQSPKYLFRKEGQNVTLSCEQNLNHDAMYWYRQDPGQGLRLIYYSQIVNDFQKGDIAEGYSVSREKKESFPLTVTSAQKNPTAFYLCASSIRTAQETQYFGPGTRLLVL.

V usage is TRBV12-3 or TRBV12-4 and J usage is TRBJ2-7; the D gene is possibly TRBD2 (5 bases). The CDR3 length is 15 residues. V lost 6 bases and J 6 bases, leaving 21 bases between the germline ends. The CDR3 here is CASSPTPVSGREQYF. The CDR3 region has the DNA TGTGCCAGCAGCCCGACCCCTGTCAGCGGCCGCGAGCAGTACTTC.

This chain connects TRBV7-2 to TRBJ1-3; no clear D gene. The V gene lost 1 base and the J gene lost 6 bases, with 7 bases spanning the gap. This CDR3 region has 13 residues. Germline CDR1 SGHTA, CDR2 FQGNSA. Here the CDR3 reads CASSLVLENTIYF. CDR3 nucleotide sequence: TGTGCCAGCAGCTTAGTTTTGGAAAACACCATATATTTT.

The chain's CDR3 is CASSETPNGVSSYNEQFF. The CDR3 nucleotides read TGTGCCAGCAGTGAGACCCCGAATGGGGTGTCCTCCTACAATGAGCAGTTCTTC. This rearrangement joins TRBV6-4 to TRBJ2-1, with no clear D. The V end was cut by 3 bases, the J end by 0 bases, with 18 bases between. The CDR3 has 18 amino acids. The V gene's germline CDR1 is MRHNA and CDR2 SNTAGT.

In its sample, this clonotype was seen once. V is TRBV27 and J is TRBJ2-2, with no clear D. The CDR3 is 14 residues long. Trimming cost V 3 bases and J 1 base, with 6 bases left between them. CDR1 MNHEY and CDR2 SMNVEV come from the germline V gene (reference sequence). The DNA for the CDR3 is TGTGCCAGCAGTTTTTCTAAGAACACCGGGGAGCTGTTTTTT. This encodes CASSFSKNTGELFF.

This clonotype was observed a few times. The rearrangement joins TRBV25-1 to TRBJ1-2; D perhaps matches TRBD1 (6 bases). CDR1 and CDR2 (germline): MGHDK, SYGVNS. The V end lost 0 bases, the J end lost 6 bases, and 14 bases lay between the germline ends. The CDR3 has 15 residues. The CDR3 bases are TGTGCCAGCAGTGAATATGGCAGGGGATACGATGGCTACACCTTC. Translation: CASSEYGRGYDGYTF.

This clonotype was found once. V gene TRBV19 combines with J gene TRBJ1-2; the D gene is possibly TRBD1 (6 bases). The V gene lost 7 bases and the J gene lost 8 bases, with 17 bases spanning the gap. The CDR3 runs 13 residues. Per germline, CDR1 LNHDA and CDR2 SQIVND (reference sequence). CDR3 DNA: TGTGCCAGTACCCCCGGGGGCTCTAGCGGCTACACCTTC. It yields the protein CASTPGGSSGYTF.

This rearrangement joins TRBV5-4 to TRBJ2-3, with D perhaps matching TRBD2 (5 bases). This CDR3 contains 12 residues. V lost 0 bases and J lost 7, with 6 bases in between. Germline CDR1 SGHNT, CDR2 YYREEE (reference sequence). The CDR3 region has the DNA TGTGCCAGCAGCTTGGACGGGAATACGCAGTATTTT. This sequence encodes CASSLDGNTQYF.